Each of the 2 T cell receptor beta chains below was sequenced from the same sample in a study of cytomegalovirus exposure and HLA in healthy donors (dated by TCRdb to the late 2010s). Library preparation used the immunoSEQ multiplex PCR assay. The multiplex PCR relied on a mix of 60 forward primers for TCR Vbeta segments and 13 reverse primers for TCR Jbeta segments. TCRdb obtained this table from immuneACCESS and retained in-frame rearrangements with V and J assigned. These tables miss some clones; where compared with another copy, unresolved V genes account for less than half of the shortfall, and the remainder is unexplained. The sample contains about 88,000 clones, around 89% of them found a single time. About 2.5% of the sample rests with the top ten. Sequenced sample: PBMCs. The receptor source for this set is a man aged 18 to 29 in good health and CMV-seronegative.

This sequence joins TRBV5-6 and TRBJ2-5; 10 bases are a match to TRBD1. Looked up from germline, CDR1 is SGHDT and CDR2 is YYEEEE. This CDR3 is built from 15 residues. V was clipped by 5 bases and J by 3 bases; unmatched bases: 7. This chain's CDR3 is CASRETGQGKETQYF. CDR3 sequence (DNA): TGTGCCAGCAGAGAGACGGGACAGGGGAAAGAGACCCAGTACTTC.

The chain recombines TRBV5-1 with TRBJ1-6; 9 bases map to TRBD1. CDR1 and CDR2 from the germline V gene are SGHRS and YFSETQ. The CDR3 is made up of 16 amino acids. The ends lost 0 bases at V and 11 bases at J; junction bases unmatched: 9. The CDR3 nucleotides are TGCGCCAGCAGCTTGGCTTCTGGGACAGGGCTTCCACCCCTCCACTTT. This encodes CASSLASGTGLPPLHF.